This paragraph covers one T cell receptor (beta chain) sequence. Its antigen is undetermined. The time point is: newly diagnosed GD, antithyroid drugs for less than 3 months. Following extraction of RNA from PBMCs, that RNA was used to make the TCR library. These data belong to a study of regulatory T cells in long-lasting Graves disease. Study conclusions and caveats: Persistent disease was associated with favored TRBV28 usage and with favored use of TRBJ1-2 and TRBJ2-5.

Arm-PCR of CDR3 regions and iRepertoire HTBI primers were used to build TCR beta libraries. TCRdb re-analysed the multiplex PCR reads in MiXCR, keeping a single row per CDR3 protein. The sample carries roughly 520,000 distinct CDR3 sequences, about 12% recorded once. V was shortened by 6 bases and J by 0 bases, with 8 bases between the two germline ends. Germline CDR1 and CDR2: MNHEY and SVGEGT. This CDR3 has 14 residues. Separately, the same data were catalogued under a study of T cells in Graves' hyperthyroidism and ophthalmopathy. That report notes: Each patient was aged 18 to 65 and had newly diagnosed hyperthyroidism of under 2 months' duration. First-round RT-PCR targeting the TCR CDR3 was performed with the HTBI primer set.

The sample in question was peripheral blood mononuclear cells (PBMCs), obtained at new diagnosis, from a patient treated with antithyroid drugs. The receptor comes from a woman aged 25 to 39 with Graves disease. The gene calls are TRBV6-2 or TRBV6-3 and TRBJ1-4; TRBD1 might be the D (5 bases). The CDR3 spells CASRQTATNEKLFF. In DNA, the CDR3 is TGTGCCAGCAGACAGACAGCAACTAATGAAAAACTGTTTTTT.